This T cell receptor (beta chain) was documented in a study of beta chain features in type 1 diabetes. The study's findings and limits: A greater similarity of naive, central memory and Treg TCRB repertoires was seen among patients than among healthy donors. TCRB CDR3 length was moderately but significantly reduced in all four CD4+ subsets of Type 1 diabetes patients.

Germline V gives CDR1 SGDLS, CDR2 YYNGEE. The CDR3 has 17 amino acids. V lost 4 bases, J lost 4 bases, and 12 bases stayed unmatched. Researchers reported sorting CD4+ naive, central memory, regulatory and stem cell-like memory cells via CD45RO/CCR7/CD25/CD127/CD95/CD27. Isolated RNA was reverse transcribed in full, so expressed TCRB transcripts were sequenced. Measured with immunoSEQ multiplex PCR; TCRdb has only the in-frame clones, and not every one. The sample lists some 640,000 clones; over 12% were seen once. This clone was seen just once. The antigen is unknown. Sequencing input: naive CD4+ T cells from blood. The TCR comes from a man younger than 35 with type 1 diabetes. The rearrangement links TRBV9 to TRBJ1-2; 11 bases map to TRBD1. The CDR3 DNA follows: TGTGCCAGCAGCCCCATCGGACAGGGGGCAGTAGGCTATGGCTACACCTTC. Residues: CASSPIGQGAVGYGYTF.